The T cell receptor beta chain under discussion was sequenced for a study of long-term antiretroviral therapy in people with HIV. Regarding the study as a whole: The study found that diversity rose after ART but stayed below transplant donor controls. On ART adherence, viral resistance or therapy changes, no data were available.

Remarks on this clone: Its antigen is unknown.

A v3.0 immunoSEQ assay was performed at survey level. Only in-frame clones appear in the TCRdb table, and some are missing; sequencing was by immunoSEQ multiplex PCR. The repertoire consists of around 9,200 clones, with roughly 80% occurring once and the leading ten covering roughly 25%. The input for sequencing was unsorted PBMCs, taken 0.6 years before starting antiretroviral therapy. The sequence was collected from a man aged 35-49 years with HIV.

The CDR3 sequence: CASSAGTRDEQYF. Written as DNA, the CDR3 is TGTGCCAGCAGTGCCGGGACGAGAGACGAGCAGTACTTC. This chain uses TRBV25-1 with TRBJ2-7; D may be TRBD1 or TRBD2 (5 bases each). The germline V gene encodes CDR1 MGHDK and CDR2 SYGVNS. V lost 4 bases and J 5 bases, leaving 12 bases between the germline ends. This CDR3 spans 13 amino acids.